This T cell receptor beta chain was observed in a study of a mutant IDH1 vaccine in newly diagnosed glioma. Study in general: Eight vaccinations reached patients in weeks 1, 3, 5, 7, 11, 15, 19 and 23. Earlier treatment was radiotherapy, temozolomide, or both, with most getting both.

Trimming removed 3 bases from V and 3 bases from J; junction bases left unmatched: 4. CDR3 length equals 13 residues. Germline CDR1 SQVTM, CDR2 ANQGSEA. This table comes from immunoSEQ multiplex PCR, and its TCRdb copy is limited to in-frame clones, with some not included. The sample contains 110,000 or so clones, roughly 90% of which appear only once. With respect to this clone: Its cognate antigen is unknown.

Regarding time point: week 11, during vaccination. The content of each vaccine dose was 300 ug of mutant IDH1 20-mer peptide, and topical imiquimod accompanied it. Donors' newly diagnosed IDH1-mutant WHO grade 3 or 4 astrocytomas lacked nuclear ATRX. The receptor was isolated from a woman in her fifties or sixties with glioma. The sequencing here drew on PBMCs, taken from a glioma patient whose treatment included an IDH1 peptide vaccine. J is TRBJ2-7 and V is TRBV29-1; 8 nucleotides line up with TRBD2. The CDR3 spells CSVDSGSSYEQYF. CDR3 DNA: TGCAGCGTTGACAGCGGGAGTAGCTACGAGCAGTACTTC.